The text below deals with one T cell receptor beta chain. This record belongs to a study of cytomegalovirus exposure and HLA in healthy donors. The V and J ends lost 4 bases and 2 bases, in that order; junction bases with no gene match: 18. The germline CDR1 and CDR2 sequences are LGHNA and YSLEER. The CDR3 has 19 amino acids. The PCR employed 60 Vbeta primers together with 13 Jbeta primers. Data came from immunoSEQ multiplex PCR; TCRdb stores just in-frame clones and leaves some out. Seen here are about 170,000 clones, 70% to 90% observed once, and the top ten hold approximately 2.4%. The rearrangement links TRBV4-3 to TRBJ2-7; 9 bases align to TRBD1. The material sequenced was PBMCs. This TCR derives from a male donor in good health and CMV-seronegative. CDR3 sequence: CASSLRLGTGNLKAYEQYF. Written as DNA, the CDR3 is TGCGCCAGCAGCCTGAGGTTAGGGACAGGGAATTTGAAGGCCTACGAGCAGTACTTC.